The 28 T cell receptor beta chains below all came from one sample that was sequenced in a study of blood T cell repertoires in COVID-19. Generated by immunoSEQ multiplex PCR, the TCRdb table keeps only in-frame clones and is missing some. This table has some 43,000 clones, about four fifths appearing once. Sequencing was performed on peripheral blood. Every receptor here comes from a man aged 40-49 years with active or convalescent COVID-19.

In DNA form, the CDR3 reads TGTGCCAGTCAAGGGGGCTTAGTATACGAGCAGTACTTC. Translation: CASQGGLVYEQYF. The V call is TRBV6-5, the J call TRBJ2-7, with 7 bases that match TRBD1. The CDR3 consists of 13 residues. V shed 9 bases, J shed 4 bases, and the junction held 9 bases outside the gene matches. From germline, CDR1 is MNHEY and CDR2 SVGAGI.

The chain joins TRBV24-1 to TRBJ2-5; 8 bases agree with TRBD1. The junction had 9 bases not matched to a gene; V was cut back by 2 bases and J by 5 bases. Per germline, CDR1 KGHDR and CDR2 SFDVKD. The CDR3 is made up of 16 amino acids. DNA for the CDR3: TGTGCCACCAGTGATTACAGGGGGAAATTCCAGGAGACCCAGTACTTC. Amino acid sequence: CATSDYRGKFQETQYF.

The genes are TRBV10-3 and TRBJ2-5, with a possible D match to TRBD2 (7 bases). V lost 4 bases and J 5 bases, leaving 14 bases between the germline ends. This CDR3 has 14 residues. Germline lookup yields CDR1 ENHRY and CDR2 SYGVKD. CDR3 coding DNA: TGTGCCATCAGTGGCGGGGGCGGGGCCGAGACCCAGTACTTC. It encodes CAISGGGGAETQYF.

The chain has TRBV3-1 (or the pseudogene TRBV3-2) and TRBJ2-4; D remains unclear. The CDR3 is 14 amino acids. The germline CDR1 and CDR2 sequences are LGHDT and YNNKEL (reference sequence). Trimming left V 0 bases short and J 9 bases short, with 12 bases between. CDR3 coding DNA: TGTGCCAGCAGCCAAGAGCTCCCACCGGGCATTCAGTACTTC. Its protein product is CASSQELPPGIQYF.

The chain links TRBV28 to TRBJ1-2; 7 bases line up with TRBD1. The CDR3 loop spans 13 amino acids. Trimming took 5 bases from V and 8 from J; bases not matched to a gene: 8. Germline CDR1 is MDHEN and CDR2 is SYDVKM. CDR3 DNA sequence: TGTGCCAGCAGTCTCCTAACAGGGGTCGGCTACACCTTC. Protein sequence: CASSLLTGVGYTF.

The sample holds one count of this clone. V and J are TRBV6-2 or TRBV6-3 and TRBJ1-6; the match to TRBD1 covers 7 bases. Germline V gene data show CDR1 as MNHEY and CDR2 as SVGEGT. The V segment lost 6 bases and the J segment 7 bases; nucleotides outside the gene matches: 6. CDR3 length: 14 amino acids. This chain's CDR3 is CASSRNRGNSPLHF. In nucleotides, the CDR3 is TGTGCCAGCAGCCGGAACAGGGGAAATTCACCCCTCCACTTT.

V gene TRBV20-1 combines with J gene TRBJ1-2; possibly TRBD1 for D (5 bases). The CDR3 runs 13 residues. Between the trimmed V and J ends, which lost 3 bases and 7 bases, there was a span of 15 bases. Germline CDR1 and CDR2: DFQATT and SNEGSKA (reference sequence). CDR3 bases: TGCAGTGCTAGTGGCAGGGAAGCGGGTGGCTACACCTTC. Its translation: CSASGREAGGYTF.

V gene TRBV27 combines with J gene TRBJ1-6; D possibly corresponds to TRBD1 (5 bases). The CDR3 sequence is 16 residues long. The V gene lost 0 bases and the J gene lost 7 bases, with 13 bases spanning the gap. Per germline, CDR1 MNHEY and CDR2 SMNVEV (reference sequence). CDR3 amino acids: CASSLSGGSRNSPLHF. CDR3 bases: TGTGCCAGCAGTTTATCCGGGGGGTCGAGGAATTCACCCCTCCACTTT.

The chain employs TRBV6-6 and TRBJ1-2, with a weak D call TRBD1 (6 bases). CDR1 and CDR2 (germline): MNHNY, SVGAGI (reference sequence). The CDR3 contains 14 residues. The germline V and J ends were trimmed by 5 bases and 8 bases, with 18 bases remaining between them. In DNA form, the CDR3 reads TGTGCCAGCAGTGGATCTCGGGGGGCGGAGGGCTACACCTTC. Translation: CASSGSRGAEGYTF.

This clone was observed at least ten times. The chain recombines TRBV4-2 with TRBJ2-1, with 9 positions matching TRBD2. Germline V gives CDR1 LGHNA, CDR2 YNFKEQ. J lost 6 bases, V lost 0 bases, and 6 bases had no gene match. The CDR3 is made up of 16 amino acids. The CDR3 region has the DNA TGTGCCAGCAGCCAAGAAGGTAGGCGGGGGGGCAATGAGCAGTTCTTC. Protein: CASSQEGRRGGNEQFF.

CDR3 sequence reads: CATSDLYRETQYF. The CDR3 DNA follows: TGTGCCACCAGTGATTTGTATCGAGAGACCCAGTACTTC. The rearrangement links TRBV24-1 to TRBJ2-5; the D is unclear. Germline V gene data show CDR1 as KGHDR and CDR2 as SFDVKD. Trimming left V 0 bases short and J 4 bases short, with 5 bases between. The CDR3 contains 13 residues.

V is TRBV30 and J is TRBJ1-2; D perhaps matches TRBD1 (5 bases). Deletions cut 2 bases from V and 8 bases from J, with 12 bases between. CDR3 length: 12 residues. Germline CDR1 and CDR2: GTSNPN and SVGIG (reference sequence). CDR3 nucleotide sequence: TGTGCCTGGAGTAGTGGGGGGTTGGGCTACACCTTC. Its translation is CAWSSGGLGYTF.

The chain carries TRBV4-1 and TRBJ2-3; the match to TRBD2 covers 10 bases. The ends lost 5 bases at V and 11 bases at J; junction bases unmatched: 13. Germline CDR1 MGHRA, CDR2 YSYEKL. This CDR3 contains 15 residues. The CDR3 DNA is TGCGCCAGCAGCGCCGCGGGACTAGCGAGATTAGGGCAGTATTTT. Amino acid sequence: CASSAAGLARLGQYF.

The J gene is TRBJ1-2, the V gene TRBV19; no firm D call. CDR1 and CDR2 from the germline V gene are LNHDA and SQIVND (reference sequence). The CDR3 spans 12 residues. V was cut by 8 bases and J by 4 bases, with 11 bases left in between. CDR3 loop: CASLARIYGYTF. CDR3 coding DNA: TGTGCCAGTTTGGCTAGGATCTATGGCTACACCTTC.

The V call is TRBV19, the J call TRBJ1-1, with TRBD1 matching over 7 bases. Germline V gives CDR1 LNHDA, CDR2 SQIVND (reference sequence). V trimming: 7 bases; J trimming: 7 bases; junction bases outside the gene matches: 12. This CDR3 has 14 residues. The DNA of the CDR3 is TGTGCCAGTAAATCCCGGCAGGACAGGTATGAAGCTTTCTTT. The encoded protein is CASKSRQDRYEAFF.

This chain connects TRBV6-1 to TRBJ2-7; the match to TRBD1 covers 7 bases. Germline trimming cut 2 bases from V and 3 bases from J; bases unmatched to any gene: 13. The CDR3 extends over 17 amino acids. Germline-derived CDR1 and CDR2 are MNHNS and SASEGT. The CDR3 loop reads CASSEWDSPSGGYEQYF. DNA for the CDR3: TGTGCCAGCAGTGAATGGGACAGTCCCTCTGGGGGCTACGAGCAGTACTTC.

The rearrangement links TRBV5-1 to TRBJ2-7, with 8 positions matching TRBD2. V gave up 4 bases and J gave up 2 bases; unmatched junction bases: 8. Germline V gene lookup returns CDR1 SGHRS and CDR2 YFSETQ. This CDR3 has 15 amino acids. The CDR3 DNA follows: TGCGCCAGCAGCCCCGGGAGGGCGGTCCCCTACGAGCAGTACTTC. It is translated as CASSPGRAVPYEQYF.

Only one count was recorded for this clone. The chain carries TRBV6-9 and TRBJ2-5, with 11 bases matching TRBD1. CDR3 length: 17 amino acids. Per the germline V gene, CDR1 is MNHGY and CDR2 is SVAAGI. With 6 bases clipped from V and 3 bases from J, the junction kept 12 bases outside the gene matches. In DNA form, the CDR3 reads TGTGCCAGCAGCCAAGGACAGGGGGCTAGCTCGAAAGAGACCCAGTACTTC. Its protein product is CASSQGQGASSKETQYF.

This sequence joins TRBV6-5 and TRBJ1-1; 7 nucleotides agree with TRBD1. The CDR3 has 13 amino acids. V was pared by 6 bases and J by 4 bases, with 5 bases of the junction left unmatched. Germline assignment: CDR1 MNHEY and CDR2 SVGAGI. DNA of the CDR3: TGTGCCAGCAGGGTCAGGGGGATCACTGAAGCTTTCTTT. Its protein is CASRVRGITEAFF.

The V gene is TRBV13, the J gene TRBJ2-1; TRBD2 aligns across 13 bases. V lost 4 bases, J lost 7 bases, and 7 bases stayed unmatched. Germline V CDR1 and CDR2: PRHDT, FYEKMQ (reference sequence). The CDR3 contains 16 residues. CDR3 amino acids: CASSSLTSGRTNEQFF. The CDR3 DNA reads as TGTGCCAGCAGCTCGCTGACTAGCGGGAGGACGAATGAGCAGTTCTTC.

This clone was seen only a few times. The V gene is TRBV5-1, the J gene TRBJ2-7; 10 bases agree with TRBD1. Germline CDR1 reads SGHRS; CDR2 reads YFSETQ. This CDR3 has 15 residues. The junction had 11 bases not matched to a gene; V was cut back by 6 bases and J by 5 bases. CDR3 nucleotides: TGCGCCAGCAACCCCCCGGGACAGGGGTCTAACGAGCAGTACTTC. Translating it yields CASNPPGQGSNEQYF. Using reference TRBV5-1 and TRBJ2-7 for the parts outside the CDR3, the full variable domain is KAGVTQTPRYLIKTRGQQVTLSCSPISGHRSVSWYQQTPGQGLQFLFEYFSETQRNKGNFPGRFSGRQFSNSRSEMNVSTLELGDSALYLCASNPPGQGSNEQYFGPGTRLTVT.

The chain links TRBV28 to TRBJ2-1; TRBD1 matches 9 bases. J lost 6 bases, V lost 6 bases, and 3 bases had no gene match. Germline assignment: CDR1 MDHEN and CDR2 SYDVKM. CDR3 length equals 13 residues. CDR3 residues: CASRTGGVNEQFF. The CDR3 nucleotides read TGTGCCAGCAGGACAGGGGGGGTCAATGAGCAGTTCTTC.

V gene TRBV10-3 combines with J gene TRBJ1-2; TRBD1 aligns across 8 bases. Germline V lookup: CDR1 ENHRY, CDR2 SYGVKD. V shed 5 bases and J 2 bases; nucleotides not matched to a gene: 10. This CDR3 is built from 16 residues. DNA for the CDR3: TGTGCCATCAGTCGAACAGGGGGAGTTGGGAACTATGGCTACACCTTC. It encodes CAISRTGGVGNYGYTF.

The V and J genes are TRBV5-1 and TRBJ1-2; 7 bases map to TRBD1. Germline V gene sequence: CDR1 SGHRS, CDR2 YFSETQ. V gave up 3 bases and J gave up 0 bases; unmatched junction bases: 5. The CDR3 runs 15 residues. DNA of the CDR3: TGCGCCAGCAGCTCAGGGGACAGATCTAACTATGGCTACACCTTC. The encoded protein is CASSSGDRSNYGYTF.

The V gene is TRBV5-4, the J gene TRBJ1-6; D remains unclear. CDR1 and CDR2 from the germline V gene are SGHNT and YYREEE (reference sequence). V lost 0 bases to trimming and J lost 7 bases, with 11 bases between them. This CDR3 is built from 15 residues. This chain's CDR3 is CASSLDPGSNSPLHF. DNA for the CDR3: TGTGCCAGCAGCTTGGATCCGGGGTCCAATTCACCCCTCCACTTT.

Comment on this clone: A read error may produce the germline difference seen at one junction end. The chain is built from TRBV13 and TRBJ2-7; 7 nucleotides match TRBD1. The CDR3 has 13 amino acids. Per the germline V gene, CDR1 is PRHDT and CDR2 is FYEKMQ (reference sequence). CDR3 in amino acids: CASSLGPGTAIFF. In DNA, the CDR3 is TGTGCCAGCAGCTTAGGCCCAGGGACAGCGATATTCTTC.

The chain links TRBV7-3 to TRBJ2-2; no reliable D call. V was trimmed by 2 bases and J by 5 bases, leaving 9 bases between them. Germline values: CDR1 SGHTA, CDR2 FQGTGA. This CDR3 is built from 14 residues. CDR3 nucleotides: TGTGCCAGCAGCTTAGACTTAGTGACCGGGGAGCTGTTTTTT. It is translated as CASSLDLVTGELFF.

This clone was recorded once. The chain joins TRBV5-1 to TRBJ1-6, with 8 bases that match TRBD1. V shed 2 bases and J 9 bases; nucleotides not matched to a gene: 4. Germline CDR1 is SGHRS and CDR2 is YFSETQ. CDR3 size: 14 residues. CDR3 DNA sequence: TGCGCCAGCAGCTTCGGGACAGGCTCTTCACCCCTCCACTTT. It specifies CASSFGTGSSPLHF.